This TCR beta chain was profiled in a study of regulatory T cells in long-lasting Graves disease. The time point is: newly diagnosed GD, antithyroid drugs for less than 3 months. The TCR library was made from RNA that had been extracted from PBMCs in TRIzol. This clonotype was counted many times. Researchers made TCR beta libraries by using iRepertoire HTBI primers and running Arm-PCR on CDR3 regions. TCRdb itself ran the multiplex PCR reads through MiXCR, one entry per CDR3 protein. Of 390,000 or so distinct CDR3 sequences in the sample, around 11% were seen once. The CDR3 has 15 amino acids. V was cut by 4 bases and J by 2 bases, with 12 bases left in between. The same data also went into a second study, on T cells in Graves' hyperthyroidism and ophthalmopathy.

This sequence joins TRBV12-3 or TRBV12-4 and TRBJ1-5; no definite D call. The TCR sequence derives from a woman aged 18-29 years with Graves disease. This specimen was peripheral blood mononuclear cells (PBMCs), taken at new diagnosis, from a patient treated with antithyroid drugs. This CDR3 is CASSSGGRGNQPQHF. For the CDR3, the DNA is TGTGCCAGCAGTTCGGGCGGGAGGGGCAATCAGCCCCAGCATTTT.